The 11 T cell receptor beta chains below come from one sample, sequenced in a study of T cell repertoires in cytomegalovirus infection. These receptors have no known antigen. MiXCR was run by TCRdb on the reads, yielding one entry per CDR3 protein. The table lists approximately 910,000 distinct CDR3 sequences, approximately 30% of them singletons. The sample was cultured CD8+ T cells from PBMCs, taken from culture after CMV antigen stimulation. These receptors all come from a human donor in good health (CMV status not recorded). Some clones in this sample may be carry-over from other donors' samples.

The V call is TRBV15, the J call TRBJ1-5; a weak D match, TRBD1 (5 bases). V was cut by 0 bases and J by 3 bases, with 9 bases left in between. Germline CDR1 reads LNHNV; CDR2 reads YYDKDF (reference sequence). The CDR3 extends over 15 amino acids. The CDR3 spells CATSRDRGHNQPQHF. The CDR3 DNA follows: TGTGCCACCAGCAGAGATAGGGGTCACAATCAGCCCCAGCATTTT.

V and J are TRBV6-6 and TRBJ2-2, with 14 bases aligning to TRBD2. Germline V gene lookup returns CDR1 MNHNY and CDR2 SVGAGI (reference sequence). The CDR3 sequence is 16 residues long. The J segment lost 8 bases and the V segment lost 2 bases, leaving 4 bases of the junction unmatched. The CDR3, as DNA: TGTGCCAGCAGTTACCCGACTAGCGGGGGGGAAGGGGAGCTGTTTTTT. Amino acid sequence: CASSYPTSGGEGELFF.

This clonotype was counted ten times or more. The V gene is TRBV11-1, the J gene TRBJ2-2; D perhaps matches TRBD1 (5 bases). Germline CDR1 and CDR2: SGHAT and FQDESV (reference sequence). The ends were cut back, 4 bases at V and 7 bases at J, with 7 bases in the middle. This CDR3 spans 12 amino acids. Here the CDR3 reads CASSSRVGELFF. The CDR3 nucleotides read TGTGCCAGCAGCTCCAGGGTCGGGGAGCTGTTTTTT. Supplemented by reference TRBV11-1 and TRBJ2-2, the full variable domain reads EAEVAQSPRYKITEKSQAVAFWCDPISGHATLYWYRQILGQGPELLVQFQDESVVDDSQLPKDRFSAERLKGVDSTLKIQPAELGDSAMYLCASSSRVGELFFGEGSRLTVL.

This clonotype was recorded a few times. J is TRBJ2-3 and V is TRBV27; tentatively, D is TRBD2 (5 bases). V was trimmed by 3 bases and J by 1 base, leaving 11 bases between them. Germline V gene sequence: CDR1 MNHEY, CDR2 SMNVEV (reference sequence). The CDR3 contains 15 residues. This CDR3 is CASSFGDPGTDTQYF. DNA of the CDR3: TGTGCCAGCAGTTTCGGGGATCCAGGCACAGATACGCAGTATTTT.

This clonotype turned up a few times. The V call is TRBV29-1, the J call TRBJ1-5; 7 bases are shared with TRBD1. Germline CDR1 and CDR2: SQVTM and ANQGSEA. After removal of 5 bases from V and 4 bases from J, the junction contained 5 bases not matched to a gene. The length of the CDR3 is 13 residues. As DNA, the CDR3 is TGCAGCGTTTCAAGGGGGCAGAATCAGCCCCAGCATTTT. Its translation: CSVSRGQNQPQHF. The full variable domain, completed using reference TRBV29-1 and TRBJ1-5, is SAVISQKPSRDICQRGTSLTIQCQVDSQVTMMFWYRQQPGQSLTLIATANQGSEATYESGFVIDKFPISRPNLTFSTLTVSNMSPEDSSIYLCSVSRGQNQPQHFGDGTRLSIL.

The V and J genes are TRBV9 and TRBJ2-1, with D unclear. The V end was cut by 2 bases, the J end by 6 bases, with 9 bases between. Germline lookup yields CDR1 SGDLS and CDR2 YYNGEE. This CDR3 has 13 amino acids. This CDR3 is CASSVSGVNEQFF. The CDR3 nucleotides are TGTGCCAGCAGCGTTTCCGGCGTCAATGAGCAGTTCTTC.

The J gene is TRBJ1-2, the V gene TRBV5-8, with D tentatively TRBD1 (5 bases). In germline, CDR1 is SGHTS, CDR2 YDEGEE. Between the trimmed V and J ends, which lost 4 bases and 4 bases, there was a span of 11 bases. The CDR3 runs to 13 residues. The CDR3 reads CASSLREGYGYTF. The DNA of the CDR3 is TGTGCCAGCAGCCTCAGGGAGGGCTATGGCTACACCTTC.

The gene calls are TRBV6-2 or TRBV6-3 and TRBJ2-1, with D maybe TRBD2 (7 bases). The V end lost 5 bases, the J end lost 2 bases, and 22 bases lay between the germline ends. This CDR3 has 18 residues. Germline CDR1 MNHEY, CDR2 SVGEGT. DNA for the CDR3: TGTGCCAGCAGTGGTCCGGACGCTGGGGGGGCAACCTACAATGAGCAGTTCTTC. This encodes CASSGPDAGGATYNEQFF.

The genes are TRBV9 and TRBJ2-3, with D unclear. This CDR3 has 12 amino acids. CDR1 SGDLS and CDR2 YYNGEE come from the germline V gene. V was cut by 0 bases and J by 6 bases, with 5 bases left in between. The CDR3 DNA reads TGTGCCAGCAGCGTAGAAAAGGATACGCAGTATTTT. This gives the protein CASSVEKDTQYF.

The chain joins TRBV3-1 to TRBJ1-1; 7 bases map to TRBD1. The germline CDR1 and CDR2 sequences are LGHDT and YNNKEL (reference sequence). This CDR3 has 17 residues. With 6 bases clipped from V and 0 bases from J, the junction kept 13 bases outside the gene matches. The CDR3 here is CASSPTPWDSMNTEAFF. DNA for the CDR3: TGTGCCAGCAGTCCCACGCCTTGGGACAGCATGAACACTGAAGCTTTCTTT.

This clonotype showed up many times. The chain combines TRBV10-3 with TRBJ2-1; 14 bases match TRBD2. CDR3 length: 14 residues. V lost 10 bases to trimming and J lost 5 bases; unmatched junction nucleotides: 4. Germline V gives CDR1 ENHRY, CDR2 SYGVKD. CDR3 sequence: CATETSGGDNEQFF. In DNA, the CDR3 is TGTGCCACCGAGACTAGCGGGGGGGACAATGAGCAGTTCTTC.